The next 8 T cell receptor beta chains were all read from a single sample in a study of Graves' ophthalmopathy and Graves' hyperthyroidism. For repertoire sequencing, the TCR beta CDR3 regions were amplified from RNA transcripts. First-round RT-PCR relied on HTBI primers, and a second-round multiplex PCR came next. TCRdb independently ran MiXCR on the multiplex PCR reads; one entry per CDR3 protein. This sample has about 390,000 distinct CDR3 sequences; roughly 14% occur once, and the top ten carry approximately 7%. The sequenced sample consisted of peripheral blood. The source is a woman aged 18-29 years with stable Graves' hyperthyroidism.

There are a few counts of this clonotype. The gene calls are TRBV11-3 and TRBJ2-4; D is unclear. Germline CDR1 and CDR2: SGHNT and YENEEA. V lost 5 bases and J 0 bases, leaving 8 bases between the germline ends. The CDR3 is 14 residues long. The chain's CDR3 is CASSTWVAKNIQYF. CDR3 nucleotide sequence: TGTGCCAGCAGCACCTGGGTAGCCAAAAACATTCAGTACTTC.

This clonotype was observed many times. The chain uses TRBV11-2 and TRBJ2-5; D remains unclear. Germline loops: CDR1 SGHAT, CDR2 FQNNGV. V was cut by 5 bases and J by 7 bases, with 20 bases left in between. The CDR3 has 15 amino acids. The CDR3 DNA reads TGTGCCAGCAGCCCCCCCAAAGGGATGGTAGGGACCCAGTACTTC. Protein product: CASSPPKGMVGTQYF.

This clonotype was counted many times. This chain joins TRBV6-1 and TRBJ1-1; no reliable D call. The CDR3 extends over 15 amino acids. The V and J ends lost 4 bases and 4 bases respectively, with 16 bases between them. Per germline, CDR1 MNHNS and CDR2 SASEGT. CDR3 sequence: CASSAWGAGGTEAFF. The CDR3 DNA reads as TGTGCCAGCAGTGCTTGGGGAGCCGGCGGCACTGAAGCTTTCTTT.

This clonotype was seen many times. CDR3 in DNA: TGTGCCAGCAGTTTGGACAGAGCGTACTCTGGGGCCAACGTCCTGACTTTC. This gives the protein CASSLDRAYSGANVLTF. The genes are TRBV12-3 or TRBV12-4 and TRBJ2-6, with D possibly being TRBD1 (6 bases). The V end lost 3 bases, the J end lost 0 bases, and 12 bases lay between the germline ends. The CDR3 length is 17 residues.

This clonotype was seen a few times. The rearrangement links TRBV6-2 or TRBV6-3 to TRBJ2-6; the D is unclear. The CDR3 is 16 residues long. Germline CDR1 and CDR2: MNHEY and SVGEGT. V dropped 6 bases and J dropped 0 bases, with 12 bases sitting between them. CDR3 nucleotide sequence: TGTGCCAGCAGCCAAATGACACTCTCTGGGGCCAACGTCCTGACTTTC. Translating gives CASSQMTLSGANVLTF.

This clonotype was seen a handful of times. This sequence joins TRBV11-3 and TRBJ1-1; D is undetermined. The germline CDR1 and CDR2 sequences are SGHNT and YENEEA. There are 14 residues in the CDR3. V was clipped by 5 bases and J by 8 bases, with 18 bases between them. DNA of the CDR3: TGTGCCAGCAGCGGATGGGTTTCGCGGGGAGAAGCTTTCTTT. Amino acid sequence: CASSGWVSRGEAFF.

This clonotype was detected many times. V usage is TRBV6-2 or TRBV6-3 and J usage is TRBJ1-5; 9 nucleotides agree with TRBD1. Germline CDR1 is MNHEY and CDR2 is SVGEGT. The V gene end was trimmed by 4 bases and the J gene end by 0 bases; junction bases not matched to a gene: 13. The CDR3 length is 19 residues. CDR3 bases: TGTGCCAGCAGTTCCATAGGGGACAGGGATTCTTCTAGCAATCAGCCCCAGCATTTT. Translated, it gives CASSSIGDRDSSSNQPQHF.

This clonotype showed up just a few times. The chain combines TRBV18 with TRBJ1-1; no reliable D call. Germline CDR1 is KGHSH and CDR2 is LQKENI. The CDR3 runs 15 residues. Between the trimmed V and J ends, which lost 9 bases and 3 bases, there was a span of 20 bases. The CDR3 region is CASVTGMGLYTEAFF. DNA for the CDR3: TGTGCCAGTGTCACCGGAATGGGGTTGTACACTGAAGCTTTCTTT.